This T cell receptor beta chain appears in the sequencing data of a study of cytomegalovirus exposure and HLA in healthy donors. Use of 60 Vbeta and 13 Jbeta primers characterized the PCR. Sequenced by immunoSEQ multiplex PCR; TCRdb stores in-frame clones only, minus some. There are 160,000 or so clones in the sample; 65% to 90% occur only once, and under 8% lies in the top ten. The V gene's germline CDR1 is SGHTA and CDR2 FQGNSA. V shed 6 bases and J 4 bases; nucleotides not matched to a gene: 8. The CDR3 loop spans 15 amino acids. The chain couples TRBV7-2 to TRBJ2-3, with 9 nucleotides matching TRBD2. This receptor was taken from a man aged 45-65 years in good health and CMV-seropositive. Sequenced input: PBMCs. The CDR3 coding sequence is TGTGCCAGCAGGGGCGTAGCGGGAGTAGCAGATACGCAGTATTTT. Encoded protein: CASRGVAGVADTQYF.